This T cell receptor (beta chain) was retrieved from a study of T-cell memory formation after mild COVID-19. Study results and limitations: Day 37-peaking second-wave clones had unconfirmed SARS-CoV-2 specificity. CD4/CD8 balance held among clones contracting day 15 to 85, and later expanders leaned CD4+.

Germline V gene lookup returns CDR1 SGHNT and CDR2 YYREEE (reference sequence). This CDR3 region has 15 residues. The V gene lost 1 base and the J gene lost 1 base, with 11 bases spanning the gap. Via MiXCR, TCRdb re-called the 5' RACE reads, giving one row per CDR3 protein. Found here are 450,000 to 650,000 distinct CDR3 sequences, around 17% of them singletons; the top ten hold more than 10%. Comments on this clonotype: Antigen unknown.

The material sequenced was PBMCs or a T cell subset sorted from them (not recorded which). The chain carries TRBV5-4 and TRBJ2-5; D call uncertain. The receptor was derived from an adult woman who had mild COVID-19 (a few samples of this study predate the infection). Cell type and time point are not known. This chain's CDR3 is CASSLSFTSQETQYF. In nucleotides, the CDR3 is TGTGCCAGCAGCTTGAGCTTCACGTCCCAAGAGACCCAGTACTTC.